This T cell receptor beta chain originates from a study of CD8+CD57+ T cells in acquired aplastic anemia. Study overall: The mean DNA yield obtained from sorted CD4+ and CD8+ cells came to approximately 3.2 ug. There were roughly 10 million reads, on average, for CD4+ cells from healthy donors. Broader study findings: Controls and patients did not differ significantly in CD8+ Simpson's diversity. Patients and controls turned out to have 25 to 35 CD8+ CDR3 sequences in common.

Investigators profiled TCR beta VDJ and CDR3 from genomic DNA template. One entry per CDR3 protein results from TCRdb running MiXCR on the reads. This sample has around 190,000 distinct CDR3 sequences, with around half found just once. This clonotype showed up many times. No antigen is known for it. Specimen: sorted CD4+, CD8+, or CD8+CD57+ T cells (not recorded which) from PBMCs. The origin of this receptor is a human donor in good health, serving as a control.

This chain's CDR3 is CASSVGTGTTYNEQFF. The DNA for the CDR3 is TGTGCCAGCAGCGTAGGAACCGGGACCACCTACAATGAGCAGTTCTTC. V and J are TRBV9 and TRBJ2-1; TRBD1 or TRBD2 may be the D gene (5 bases each). Trimming cost V 0 bases and J 2 bases, with 12 bases left between them. Germline CDR1 is SGDLS and CDR2 is YYNGEE. This CDR3 is 16 amino acids long. The entire variable domain, with the rest obtained from reference TRBV9 and TRBJ2-1, is as follows: DSGVTQTPKHLITATGQRVTLRCSPRSGDLSVYWYQQSLDQGLQFLIQYYNGEERAKGNILERFSAQQFPDLHSELNLSSLELGDSALYFCASSVGTGTTYNEQFFGPGTRLTVL.